The sequence of this T cell receptor beta chain was determined in a study of cytomegalovirus exposure and HLA in healthy donors. Study findings and constraints: Reports credit the classifier with highly specific, highly sensitive diagnosis of cytomegalovirus status. In vitro testing confirmed three CMV-associated chains as specific for CMV antigens. First-cohort TCR clusters were later found to tend to co-occur in the 130 or so validation repertoires.

The protocol was immunoSEQ multiplex PCR, while the TCRdb copy is restricted to in-frame clones and leaves out a portion. In the table there are hundreds of thousands of clones, over 75% of which are singletons. A note on this clone: Its target is not known.

This CDR3 has 14 amino acids. Germline CDR1 reads SGHTA; CDR2 reads FQGNSA. With 3 bases clipped from V and 6 bases from J, the junction kept 6 bases outside the gene matches. The sequencing sample was made of PBMCs. The chain links TRBV7-2 to TRBJ2-7; 9 nucleotides line up with TRBD1. The TCR sequence derives from a man aged 18 to 30 in good health and CMV-seropositive. CDR3 nucleotides: TGTGCCAGCAGCTTTGTGGACAGGGGTGGCGAGCAGTACTTC. As protein: CASSFVDRGGEQYF.